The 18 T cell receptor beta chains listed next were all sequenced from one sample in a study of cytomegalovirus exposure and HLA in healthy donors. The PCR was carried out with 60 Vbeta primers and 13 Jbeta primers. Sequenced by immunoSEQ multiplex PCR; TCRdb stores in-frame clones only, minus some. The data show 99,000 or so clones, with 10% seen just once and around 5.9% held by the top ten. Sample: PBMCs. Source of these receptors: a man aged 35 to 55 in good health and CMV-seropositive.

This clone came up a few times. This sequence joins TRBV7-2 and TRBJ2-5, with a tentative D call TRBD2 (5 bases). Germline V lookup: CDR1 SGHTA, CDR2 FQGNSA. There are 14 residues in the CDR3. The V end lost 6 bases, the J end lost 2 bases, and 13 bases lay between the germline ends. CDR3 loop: CASSPIAYQETQYF. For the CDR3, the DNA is TGTGCCAGCAGTCCCATAGCGTATCAAGAGACCCAGTACTTC.

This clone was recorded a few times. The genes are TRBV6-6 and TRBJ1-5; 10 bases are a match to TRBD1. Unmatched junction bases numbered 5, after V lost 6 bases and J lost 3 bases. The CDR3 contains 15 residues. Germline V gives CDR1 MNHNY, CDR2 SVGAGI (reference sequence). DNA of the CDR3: TGTGCCAGCAGCCGAGGGACAGGGGACAATCAGCCCCAGCATTTT. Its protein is CASSRGTGDNQPQHF.

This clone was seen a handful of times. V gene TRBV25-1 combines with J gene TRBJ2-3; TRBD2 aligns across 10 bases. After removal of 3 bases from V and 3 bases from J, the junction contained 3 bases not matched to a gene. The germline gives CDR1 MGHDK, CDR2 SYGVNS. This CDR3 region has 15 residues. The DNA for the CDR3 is TGTGCCAGCAGTGAGAGCGGGAGGGGGACAGATACGCAGTATTTT. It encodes CASSESGRGTDTQYF.

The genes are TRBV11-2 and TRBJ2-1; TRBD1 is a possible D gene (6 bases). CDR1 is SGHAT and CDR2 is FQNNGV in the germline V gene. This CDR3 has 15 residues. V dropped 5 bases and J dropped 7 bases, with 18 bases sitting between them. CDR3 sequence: CASSVPGTSGNEQFF. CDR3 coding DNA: TGTGCCAGCAGCGTACCCGGGACAAGTGGTAATGAGCAGTTCTTC.

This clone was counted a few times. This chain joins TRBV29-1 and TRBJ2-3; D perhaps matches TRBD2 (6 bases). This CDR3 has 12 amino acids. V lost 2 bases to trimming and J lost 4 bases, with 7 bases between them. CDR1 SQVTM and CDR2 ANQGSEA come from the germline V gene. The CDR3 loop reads CSVERGADTQYF. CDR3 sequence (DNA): TGCAGCGTTGAACGCGGGGCAGATACGCAGTATTTT.

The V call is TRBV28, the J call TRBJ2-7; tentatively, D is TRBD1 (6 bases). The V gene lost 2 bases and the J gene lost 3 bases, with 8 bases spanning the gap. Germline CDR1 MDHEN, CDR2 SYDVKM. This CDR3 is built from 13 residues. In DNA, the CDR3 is TGTGCCAGCAGTTTACCGGACAGCTACGAGCAGTACTTC. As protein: CASSLPDSYEQYF.

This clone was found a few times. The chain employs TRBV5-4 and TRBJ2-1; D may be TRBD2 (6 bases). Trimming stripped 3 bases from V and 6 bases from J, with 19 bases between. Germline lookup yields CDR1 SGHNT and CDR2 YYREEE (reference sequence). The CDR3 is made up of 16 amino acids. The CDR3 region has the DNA TGTGCCAGCAGCTCAGACCGGGAGTTATCCCTCAATGAGCAGTTCTTC. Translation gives CASSSDRELSLNEQFF.

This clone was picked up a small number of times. The CDR3 DNA reads TGTGCCAGCAGTTCCCCTAGCGGGAGGGCCGGGAATGAGCAGTTCTTC. Translating gives CASSSPSGRAGNEQFF. The chain recombines TRBV28 with TRBJ2-1; 12 nucleotides line up with TRBD2. J was trimmed by 7 bases and V by 4 bases; bases with no gene match: 8. The length of the CDR3 is 16 residues. Germline values: CDR1 MDHEN, CDR2 SYDVKM.

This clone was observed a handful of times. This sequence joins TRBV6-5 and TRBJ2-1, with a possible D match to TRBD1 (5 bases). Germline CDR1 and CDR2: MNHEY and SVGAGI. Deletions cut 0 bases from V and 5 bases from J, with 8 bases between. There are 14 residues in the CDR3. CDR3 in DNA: TGTGCCAGCAGTTACTCTAGACAGAACAATGAGCAGTTCTTC. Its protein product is CASSYSRQNNEQFF.

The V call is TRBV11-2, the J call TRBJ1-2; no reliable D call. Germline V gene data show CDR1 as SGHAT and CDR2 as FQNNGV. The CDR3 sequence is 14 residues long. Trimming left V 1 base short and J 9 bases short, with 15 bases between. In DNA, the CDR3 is TGTGCCAGCAGCTTAGTATCTGCAGGCTCCCGCTACACCTTC. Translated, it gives CASSLVSAGSRYTF.

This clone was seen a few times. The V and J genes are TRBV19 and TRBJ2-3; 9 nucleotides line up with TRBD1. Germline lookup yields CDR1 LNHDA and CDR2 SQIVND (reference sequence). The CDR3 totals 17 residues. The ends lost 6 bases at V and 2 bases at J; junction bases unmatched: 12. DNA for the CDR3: TGTGCCAGTAGACGCCTTCCGGGACAGGGCTTCACAGATACGCAGTATTTT. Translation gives CASRRLPGQGFTDTQYF.

The CDR3: CASSPTVTYEQYF. Here the CDR3 DNA reads TGTGCCAGCAGTCCGACAGTAACCTACGAGCAGTACTTC. V gene TRBV11-1 combines with J gene TRBJ2-7, with D maybe TRBD1 (5 bases). Germline CDR1 SGHAT, CDR2 FQDESV (reference sequence). CDR3 length: 13 residues. V lost 6 bases and J 2 bases, leaving 11 bases between the germline ends.

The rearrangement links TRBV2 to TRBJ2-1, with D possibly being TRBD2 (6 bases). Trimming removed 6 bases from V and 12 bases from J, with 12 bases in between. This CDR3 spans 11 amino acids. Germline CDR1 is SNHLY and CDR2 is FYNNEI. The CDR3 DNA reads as TGTGCCAGCAGGGGCGGGGACCGGCAGTTCTTC. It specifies CASRGGDRQFF.

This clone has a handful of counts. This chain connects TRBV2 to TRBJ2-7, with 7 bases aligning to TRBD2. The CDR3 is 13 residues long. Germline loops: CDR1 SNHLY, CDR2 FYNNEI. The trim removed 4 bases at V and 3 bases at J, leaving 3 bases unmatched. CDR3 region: CASSGDYSYEQYF. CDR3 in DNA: TGTGCCAGCAGTGGGGACTACAGCTACGAGCAGTACTTC.

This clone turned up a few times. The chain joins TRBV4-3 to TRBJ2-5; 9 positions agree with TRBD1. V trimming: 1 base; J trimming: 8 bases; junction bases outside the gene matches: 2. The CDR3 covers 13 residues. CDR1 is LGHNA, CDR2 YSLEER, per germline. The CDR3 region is CASSQGDRDTQYF. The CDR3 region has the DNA TGCGCCAGCAGCCAAGGGGACAGGGATACCCAGTACTTC.

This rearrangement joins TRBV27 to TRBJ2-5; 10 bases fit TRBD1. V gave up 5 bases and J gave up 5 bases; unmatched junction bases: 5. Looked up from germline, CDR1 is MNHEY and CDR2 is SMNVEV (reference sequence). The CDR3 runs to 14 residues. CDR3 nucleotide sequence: TGTGCCAGCAGTCCGACAGGGGGCTTTGAGACCCAGTACTTC. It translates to CASSPTGGFETQYF.

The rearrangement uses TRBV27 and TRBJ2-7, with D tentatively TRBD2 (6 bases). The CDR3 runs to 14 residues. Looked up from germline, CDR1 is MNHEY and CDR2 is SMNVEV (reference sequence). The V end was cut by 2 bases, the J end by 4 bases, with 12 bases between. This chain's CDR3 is CASSLQGGFYEQYF. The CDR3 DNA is TGTGCCAGCAGTTTACAGGGAGGTTTTTACGAGCAGTACTTC.

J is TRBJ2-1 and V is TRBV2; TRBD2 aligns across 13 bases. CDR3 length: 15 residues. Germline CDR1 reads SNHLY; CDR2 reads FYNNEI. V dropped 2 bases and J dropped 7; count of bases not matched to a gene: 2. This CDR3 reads CASSEPTSGGNEQFF. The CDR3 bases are TGTGCCAGCAGTGAACCGACTAGCGGGGGGAATGAGCAGTTCTTC.